Here is one T cell receptor (beta chain) with its context. RNA, once extracted, was reverse transcribed into cDNA for use as the sequencing template. Sequenced by immunoSEQ multiplex PCR; TCRdb stores in-frame clones only, minus some. The table includes approximately 210,000 clones, 60% to 70% detected once. These data belong to a study of CD8+ T cells in alopecia areata. The treatment: oral pan-JAK inhibitor, 5-10 mg twice daily. The V segment lost 5 bases and the J segment 0 bases; nucleotides outside the gene matches: 2. CDR1 and CDR2 from the germline V gene are GTSNPN and SVGIG (reference sequence). The CDR3 runs to 15 residues.

V and J are TRBV30 and TRBJ2-2, with 11 positions matching TRBD2. The input for sequencing was CD4+ T cells sorted from blood, taken at week 4, from a patient treated with tofacitinib. This TCR derives from a human donor with alopecia areata. In DNA, the CDR3 is TGTGCCTGGCGACTAGCGGGGTCGAACACCGGGGAGCTGTTTTTT. Protein product: CAWRLAGSNTGELFF.